This T cell receptor beta chain was sequenced in a study of T cells in Graves' hyperthyroidism and ophthalmopathy. As for the study in general: Pretreatment peripheral blood was obtained at initial diagnosis.

This clonotype was counted ten times or more. Absence of ophthalmopathy progression within 18 months defined stable Graves' hyperthyroidism. CDR3 length: 16 residues. V lost 4 bases, J lost 0 bases, and 13 bases lay in between. CDR1 SEHNR and CDR2 FQNEAQ come from the germline V gene (reference sequence). RNA transcripts were the template for amplifying TCR beta CDR3 regions. The TCR CDR3 was amplified in a first-round RT-PCR using the HTBI primer set. Via MiXCR, TCRdb re-called the multiplex PCR reads, giving one row per CDR3 protein. Of roughly 200,000 distinct CDR3 sequences listed, roughly 18% are singletons.

Sequenced input: blood. The rearrangement joins TRBV7-9 to TRBJ2-4, with a weak D call TRBD1 (6 bases). The sequence was collected from a man aged 35 to 55 with Graves' hyperthyroidism. The CDR3: CASSSSPRGAKNIQYF. For the CDR3, the DNA is TGTGCCAGCAGCTCCAGCCCCAGGGGAGCCAAAAACATTCAGTACTTC.